The entry that follows covers one T cell receptor (beta chain) sequence. What it binds is unknown. For every subset, genomic DNA was evenly distributed across several immunoSEQ plates. Assay: immunoSEQ multiplex PCR; the TCRdb copy retains only in-frame clones and omits some. The sample yields 2 million to 2.5 million clones, approximately 96% seen once. The record originates from a study of shared clonotypes between healthy human individuals. Study-wide results and caveats: A handful of donors held about 5% of naive CD4 clonotypes in common.

The investigators split CD4+ cells into a CD45RA+ naive subset and a CD45RA-negative memory subset. CDR1 and CDR2 from the germline V gene are MDHEN and SYDVKM. After removal of 4 bases from V and 2 bases from J, the junction contained 4 bases not matched to a gene. The CDR3 loop spans 14 amino acids. The sequence came from a man younger than 30 in good health. The chain is built from TRBV28 and TRBJ2-7; 8 positions agree with TRBD2. What was sequenced was naive CD4+ T cells sorted from blood. Subset given: CD45RA+ positively selected. CDR3 in DNA: TGTGCCAGCAGTTCCCGGGGGGGCCCCTACGAGCAGTACTTC. This encodes CASSSRGGPYEQYF.